This TCR beta chain was sequenced during a study of PD-L1 blockade in urothelial cancer. Study in general: Prior regimens of chemotherapy numbered 0 to 3 per patient.

Assay: immunoSEQ multiplex PCR; the TCRdb copy retains only in-frame clones and omits some. This sample carries tens of thousands of clones, nearly 90% of them seen once, and the ten largest clones take 1.5% to 2%. Germline CDR1 GTSNPN, CDR2 SVGIG (reference sequence). The J segment lost 9 bases and the V segment lost 3 bases, leaving 6 bases of the junction unmatched. The CDR3 has 12 amino acids. Documented time point: pretreatment peripheral blood. Patients in the study were battling locally advanced or metastatic urothelial carcinoma. The TCR sequence derives from a man in his 60s with urothelial cancer. The material sequenced was PBMCs, taken around atezolizumab (anti-PD-L1) treatment. V gene TRBV30 combines with J gene TRBJ2-7; 9 bases are shared with TRBD2. CDR3 sequence: CAWSLSGSGQYF. CDR3 in DNA: TGTGCCTGGAGCCTTAGCGGGAGTGGGCAGTACTTC. Full variable domain (missing parts from reference TRBV30 and TRBJ2-7): SQTIHQWPATLVQPVGSPLSLECTVEGTSNPNLYWYRQAAGRGLQLLFYSVGIGQISSEVPQNLSASRPQDRQFILSSKKLLLSDSGFYLCAWSLSGSGQYFGPGTRLTVT.